The TCR beta chain under discussion was sequenced for a study of shared T cell receptors in the human thymus. Germline V lookup: CDR1 SNHLY, CDR2 FYNNEI. The CDR3 is made up of 18 amino acids. Deletions cut 0 bases from V and 2 bases from J, with 20 bases between. TCRdb's table, derived via immunoSEQ multiplex PCR, lists solely in-frame clones and lacks some. Counted here are about 610,000 clones, approximately 88% occurring once; the ten biggest clones make up around 0.0099%. This sample also belongs to another study, concerning human thymus T cells. That work states: Infants, healthy and Finnish, who were having corrective surgery for congenital heart defects served as donors. Resections from corrective heart surgery supplied the thymus tissue. Thymic and blood repertoires appeared to display a bias in their usage of V and J genes.

This receptor was taken from a boy less than two years old with a congenital heart defect. This sequence joins TRBV2 and TRBJ2-7, with D maybe TRBD1 (8 bases). The sequenced sample was thymocytes. The CDR3 nucleotides are TGTGCCAGCAGTGAAGCGCTTCCGGACAGGGAGGGTACCTACGAGCAGTACTTC. It is translated as CASSEALPDREGTYEQYF.